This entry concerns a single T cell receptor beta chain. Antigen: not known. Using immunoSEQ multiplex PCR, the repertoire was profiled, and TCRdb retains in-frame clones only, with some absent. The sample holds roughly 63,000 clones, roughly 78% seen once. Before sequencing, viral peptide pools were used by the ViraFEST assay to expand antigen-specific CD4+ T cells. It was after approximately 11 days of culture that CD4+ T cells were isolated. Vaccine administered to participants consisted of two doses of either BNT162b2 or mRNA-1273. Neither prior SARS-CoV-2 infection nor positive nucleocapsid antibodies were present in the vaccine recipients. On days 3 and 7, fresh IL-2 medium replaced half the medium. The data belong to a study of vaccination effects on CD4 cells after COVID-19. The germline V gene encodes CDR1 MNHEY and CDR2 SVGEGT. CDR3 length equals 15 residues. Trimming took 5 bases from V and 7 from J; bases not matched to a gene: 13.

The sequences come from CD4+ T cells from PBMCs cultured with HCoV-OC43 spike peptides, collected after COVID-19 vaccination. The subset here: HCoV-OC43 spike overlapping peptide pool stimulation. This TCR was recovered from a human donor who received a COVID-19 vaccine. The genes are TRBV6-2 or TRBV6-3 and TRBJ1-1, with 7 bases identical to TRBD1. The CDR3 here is CASSDLTGRAVEAFF. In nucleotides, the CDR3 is TGTGCCAGCAGTGACTTGACAGGGCGGGCGGTTGAAGCTTTCTTT.